This is a list of T cell receptor beta chains from one sample in a study of regulatory T cells in long-lasting Graves disease. Each CDR3 protein is one row after TCRdb ran MiXCR on the multiplex PCR reads. The sample records approximately 380,000 distinct CDR3 sequences, around 21% being singletons. Here the sequenced sample was peripheral blood mononuclear cells (PBMCs), taken when the disease was refractory, from a patient treated with antithyroid drugs. The receptors were gathered from a female donor with Graves disease. Each CDR3 is given with its conserved first and last residue.

length	V	J	CDR3
16	TRBV4-3	TRBJ2-1	CASSQDVGQGVNEQFF
13	TRBV11-2	TRBJ1-5	CASSLFSNQPQHF
15	TRBV30	TRBJ2-5	CASHHLGQGRETQYF
13	TRBV11-2	TRBJ2-3	CASSLDFADTQYF
15	TRBV28	TRBJ2-2	CASSLDGAGTGELFF
15	TRBV27	TRBJ2-7	CASSLSGDIFYEQYF
13	TRBV13	TRBJ1-1	CASSFPGKAEAFF
16	TRBV12-3/TRBV12-4	TRBJ1-5	CASSSHVGTGNQPQHF
15	TRBV7-2	TRBJ2-2	CASSLTSGYTGELFF
16	TRBV7-2	TRBJ1-1	CASSFPVVTGNTEAFF
16	TRBV9	TRBJ1-2	CASSVGGQVPAYGCTF
11	TRBV29-1	TRBJ1-1	CIPSGSPEAFF
17	TRBV7-2	TRBJ2-7	CASGGTNGDSYSYEQYF
17	TRBV6-1	TRBJ2-5	CASRPGLAVINQETQYF
17	TRBV7-2	TRBJ2-1	CASGVIAPDRRGGEQFF
18	TRBV12-3/TRBV12-4	TRBJ2-7	CASKPGGPGGPSPYEQYF
15	TRBV19	TRBJ1-2	CASSPFAGQAYGYTF
11	TRBV11-2	TRBJ2-7	CASRAGPEQYF
16	TRBV7-9	TRBJ1-2	CASSDLGQGNAYGYTF
15	TRBV5-1	TRBJ2-2	CASSFYTSNTGELFF
14	TRBV29-1	TRBJ2-5	CSVKDRGVQETQYF
13	TRBV29-1	TRBJ2-5	CSVEEGGKETQYF
15	TRBV30	TRBJ2-2	CAWRSVGGPTGELFF
14	TRBV7-9	TRBJ1-4	CASSSQADGEKLFF
13	TRBV19	TRBJ1-4	CASKPQGGEKLFF
15	TRBV5-1	TRBJ1-2	CASSPGTGTAYGYTF
13	TRBV2	TRBJ1-2	CASSDGTGFGYTF
19	TRBV3-1	TRBJ2-5	CASSQDQKGTGPKQETQYF
15	TRBV20-1	TRBJ2-7	CSARATQGADYEQYF
12	TRBV30	TRBJ2-7	CAWTQQRYEQYF
13	TRBV6-2/TRBV6-3	TRBJ2-7	CASSLTGGVEQYF
16	TRBV3-1	TRBJ2-6	CASSQDVSSGANVLTF
14	TRBV20-1	TRBJ1-4	CSARDYRGSEKLFF
16	TRBV28	TRBJ2-7	CASSLEGAGRRFEQYF
13	TRBV28	TRBJ2-5	CASALGGGETQYF
17	TRBV6-5	TRBJ2-2	CASSSFPGRGSTGELFF
13	TRBV5-6	TRBJ1-1	CASRSGPGPEAFF
14	TRBV6-2/TRBV6-3	TRBJ2-2	CASSNLQGTGELFF
13	TRBV25-1	TRBJ1-5	CASKGQSNQPQHF
15	TRBV20-1	TRBJ2-7	CSARVGLTPQDEQYF
15	TRBV6-5	TRBJ2-7	CASSYSSRGPYEQYF
18	TRBV3-1	TRBJ1-2	CASSQVKTRARGGYGYTF
14	TRBV12-3/TRBV12-4	TRBJ2-1	CASIQGGLYNEQFF
12	TRBV3-1	TRBJ1-1	CASSQVGDEAFF
11	TRBV19	TRBJ1-1	CATTEGPEAFF
15	TRBV28	TRBJ1-5	CASSPYRGENQPQHF
13	TRBV9	TRBJ2-7	CASSVAGSYEQYF
13	TRBV29-1	TRBJ2-7	CSVKGDLSYEQYF
15	TRBV15	TRBJ2-7	CATSRDRREVGEQYF